Below are 25 T cell receptor beta chains sequenced from a single sample in a study of shared clonotypes between healthy human individuals. Some clones are missing from TCRdb's copy, which holds only in-frame ones; the method was immunoSEQ multiplex PCR. The sample has around 1.6 million clones, approximately 98% seen once. What was sequenced was naive CD4+ T cells sorted from blood. Subset given: CD45RA+ positively selected. All receptors come from a man between 25 and 39 years old in good health.

The chain couples TRBV18 to TRBJ1-1, with 12 positions matching TRBD1. The CDR3 runs 17 residues. V lost 5 bases to trimming and J lost 4 bases; unmatched junction nucleotides: 11. Germline CDR1 is KGHSH and CDR2 is LQKENI. Here the CDR3 reads CASSRPGQGAMGTEAFF. CDR3 in DNA: TGTGCCAGCTCAAGACCGGGACAGGGGGCAATGGGCACTGAAGCTTTCTTT.

The CDR3 nucleotides read TGTGCCAGTAAACGGGGCTATGGCTACACCTTC. Its translation is CASKRGYGYTF. The chain combines TRBV6-5 with TRBJ1-2; no clear D. The ends were cut back, 9 bases at V and 4 bases at J, with 9 bases in the middle. Germline values: CDR1 MNHEY, CDR2 SVGAGI. The CDR3 contains 11 residues.

The chain links TRBV29-1 to TRBJ1-1; no firm D call. Germline loops: CDR1 SQVTM, CDR2 ANQGSEA. CDR3 size: 14 residues. V lost 8 bases to trimming and J lost 5 bases, with 21 bases between them. Here the CDR3 reads CSTVHPRRRTEAFF. In nucleotides, the CDR3 is TGCAGCACCGTGCACCCACGGCGGAGGACTGAAGCTTTCTTT. The whole variable domain, filled in from reference TRBV29-1 and TRBJ1-1, reads SAVISQKPSRDICQRGTSLTIQCQVDSQVTMMFWYRQQPGQSLTLIATANQGSEATYESGFVIDKFPISRPNLTFSTLTVSNMSPEDSSIYLCSTVHPRRRTEAFFGQGTRLTVV.

As to this clone: This same CDR3 is encoded by further DNA sequences in the sample. This chain links TRBV18 with TRBJ1-1; the D gene is possibly TRBD1 (5 bases). V was clipped by 0 bases and J by 0 bases, with 8 bases between them. Germline assignment: CDR1 KGHSH and CDR2 LQKENI. The CDR3 extends over 15 amino acids. The CDR3 region is CASSPPGRLNTEAFF. CDR3 DNA sequence: TGTGCCAGCTCACCACCGGGACGGTTGAACACTGAAGCTTTCTTT.

This chain joins TRBV25-1 and TRBJ1-4; D unclear. Germline V gives CDR1 MGHDK, CDR2 SYGVNS. Deletions cut 4 bases from V and 6 bases from J, with 12 bases between. CDR3 length equals 14 residues. CDR3 DNA sequence: TGTGCCAGCAGTGGGGGAGGGATAGATGAAAAACTGTTTTTT. Amino acids: CASSGGGIDEKLFF.

This rearrangement joins TRBV7-9 to TRBJ2-5; 7 bases map to TRBD2. V lost 5 bases to trimming and J lost 1 base; unmatched junction nucleotides: 7. The CDR3 is 15 amino acids. From germline, CDR1 is SEHNR and CDR2 FQNEAQ (reference sequence). The CDR3 loop is CASSSPGGLQETQYF. The CDR3 nucleotides are TGTGCCAGCAGCAGCCCGGGGGGACTCCAAGAGACCCAGTACTTC.

The chain couples TRBV29-1 to TRBJ1-1; D perhaps matches TRBD1 (6 bases). This CDR3 region has 14 residues. CDR1 is SQVTM and CDR2 is ANQGSEA in the germline V gene. V was cut by 0 bases and J by 4 bases, with 12 bases left in between. The CDR3 DNA is TGCAGCGTTGAAGATACAGGGCGGGGCACTGAAGCTTTCTTT. It is translated as CSVEDTGRGTEAFF.

The rearrangement links TRBV5-1 to TRBJ2-7; the D is unclear. Trimming removed 3 bases from V and 6 bases from J, with 13 bases in between. The V gene's germline CDR1 is SGHRS and CDR2 YFSETQ. The CDR3 extends over 13 amino acids. The CDR3 DNA is TGCGCCAGCAGCTCCGGAGTCGTTGGCGAGCAGTACTTC. This gives the protein CASSSGVVGEQYF.

The V call is TRBV2, the J call TRBJ2-2; 14 nucleotides line up with TRBD2. The CDR3 has 16 amino acids. V shed 6 bases and J 4 bases; nucleotides not matched to a gene: 4. In germline, CDR1 is SNHLY, CDR2 FYNNEI. CDR3 amino acids: CASRGLAGVGTGELFF. In DNA, the CDR3 is TGTGCCAGCAGGGGACTAGCGGGAGTAGGCACCGGGGAGCTGTTTTTT. Full variable domain (remainder filled in from reference TRBV2 and TRBJ2-2): EPEVTQTPSHQVTQMGQEVILRCVPISNHLYFYWYRQILGQKVEFLVSFYNNEISEKSEIFDDQFSVERPDGSNFTLKIRSTKLEDSAMYFCASRGLAGVGTGELFFGEGSRLTVL.

The chain employs TRBV9 and TRBJ1-1; possible D gene TRBD1, 6 bases. There are 14 residues in the CDR3. Germline-derived CDR1 and CDR2 are SGDLS and YYNGEE. Trimming took off 4 bases at V and 1 base at J, with 11 bases between the two ends. The CDR3 loop reads CASSREGQNTEAFF. The CDR3 DNA follows: TGTGCCAGCAGCAGAGAGGGACAGAACACTGAAGCTTTCTTT. Full variable domain (missing parts from reference TRBV9 and TRBJ1-1): DSGVTQTPKHLITATGQRVTLRCSPRSGDLSVYWYQQSLDQGLQFLIQYYNGEERAKGNILERFSAQQFPDLHSELNLSSLELGDSALYFCASSREGQNTEAFFGQGTRLTVV.

The count of this clone is one. The rearrangement links TRBV5-4 to TRBJ2-5; 8 positions agree with TRBD2. Trimming at V came to 3 bases and at J to 3 bases, leaving 1 base not matched to a gene. Per germline, CDR1 SGHNT and CDR2 YYREEE (reference sequence). CDR3 length: 13 amino acids. The CDR3 bases are TGTGCCAGCAGCTCCGGGAGGGAAGAGACCCAGTACTTC. Translated, it gives CASSSGREETQYF. Combining the CDR3 with reference TRBV5-4 and TRBJ2-5 gives the whole variable domain ETGVTQSPTHLIKTRGQQVTLRCSSQSGHNTVSWYQQALGQGPQFIFQYYREEENGRGNFPPRFSGLQFPNYSSELNVNALELDDSALYLCASSSGREETQYFGPGTRLLVL.

The J gene is TRBJ2-3, the V gene TRBV10-3; D unclear. The length of the CDR3 is 14 residues. The germline CDR1 and CDR2 sequences are ENHRY and SYGVKD. Trimming cost V 1 base and J 2 bases, with 7 bases left between them. CDR3 nucleotide sequence: TGTGCCATCAGTGAGTTTACATACACAGATACGCAGTATTTT. Its translation is CAISEFTYTDTQYF.

The chain couples TRBV7-2 to TRBJ1-5; D unresolved. Germline V gene sequence: CDR1 SGHTA, CDR2 FQGNSA. V shed 6 bases and J shed 2 bases, with 5 bases lying between them. CDR3 length: 12 amino acids. CDR3 coding DNA: TGTGCCAGCAGGAGGGGCAATCAGCCCCAGCATTTT. Protein sequence: CASRRGNQPQHF.

The chain recombines TRBV11-1 with TRBJ2-1; 14 bases align to TRBD2. From germline, CDR1 is SGHAT and CDR2 FQDESV (reference sequence). The trim removed 6 bases at V and 7 bases at J, leaving 5 bases unmatched. This CDR3 contains 15 residues. CDR3 region: CASSRLAGGGNEQFF. CDR3 coding DNA: TGTGCCAGCAGTCGACTAGCGGGAGGGGGGAATGAGCAGTTCTTC.

On this clone itself: The sample holds other DNA sequences that translate to the same CDR3. The rearrangement joins TRBV5-1 to TRBJ2-3, with D possibly being TRBD1 (5 bases). Trimming removed 2 bases from V and 1 base from J, with 8 bases in between. CDR1 and CDR2 from the germline V gene are SGHRS and YFSETQ. This CDR3 is built from 14 residues. The CDR3 DNA sequence: TGCGCCAGCAGCTTTGACAGCGGCACAGATACGCAGTATTTT. It yields the protein CASSFDSGTDTQYF.

This clone was counted once. The chain is built from TRBV6-5 and TRBJ2-2; no firm D call. The V gene lost 0 bases and the J gene lost 6 bases, with 14 bases spanning the gap. Germline V gene lookup returns CDR1 MNHEY and CDR2 SVGAGI. The length of the CDR3 is 16 residues. The CDR3 reads CASSYSRPIKSGELFF. CDR3 bases: TGTGCCAGCAGTTACTCGAGACCAATAAAGTCCGGGGAGCTGTTTTTT.

The chain employs TRBV25-1 and TRBJ2-3; no definite D call. CDR3 length: 11 residues. Germline-derived CDR1 and CDR2 are MGHDK and SYGVNS. Trimming removed 9 bases at V and 7 bases at J, with 11 bases between. CDR3: CASTTLNTQYF. DNA for the CDR3: TGTGCCAGTACAACGTTGAATACGCAGTATTTT.

The rearrangement joins TRBV10-2 to TRBJ1-1; no firm D call. Trimming took 0 bases from V and 5 from J, leaving 16 bases between them. The CDR3 runs to 16 residues. In germline, CDR1 is WSHSY, CDR2 SAAADI. The CDR3: CASSESTVPERTEAFF. The CDR3 DNA reads TGCGCCAGCAGTGAGTCCACCGTCCCGGAGAGAACTGAAGCTTTCTTT.

Details on this clone: The sample carries other DNA sequences with the same CDR3. The chain combines TRBV18 with TRBJ1-5, with D maybe TRBD1 (5 bases). CDR1 is KGHSH and CDR2 is LQKENI in the germline V gene. Between the trimmed V and J ends, which lost 4 bases and 4 bases, there was a span of 8 bases. The CDR3 is 13 residues long. CDR3 DNA sequence: TGTGCCAGCTCACTGGGGCCGAATCAGCCCCAGCATTTT. This sequence encodes CASSLGPNQPQHF.

Regarding this clone: The sample has other DNA sequences that encode this CDR3 too. The chain joins TRBV19 to TRBJ2-5; D ambiguous. V was pared by 3 bases and J by 1 base, with 6 bases between. Germline V lookup: CDR1 LNHDA, CDR2 SQIVND (reference sequence). The CDR3 totals 13 residues. The CDR3, as DNA: TGTGCCAGTAGTATTCAAGGCCAAGAGACCCAGTACTTC. The encoded protein is CASSIQGQETQYF.

The V call is TRBV11-2, the J call TRBJ2-7; D possibly corresponds to TRBD1 (5 bases). The CDR3 consists of 14 residues. The germline gives CDR1 SGHAT, CDR2 FQNNGV. The V end was cut by 0 bases, the J end by 0 bases, with 6 bases between. The CDR3 DNA sequence: TGTGCCAGCAGCTTAGACAGGGACTCCTACGAGCAGTACTTC. This translates into CASSLDRDSYEQYF.

This clone was picked up one time. The genes are TRBV28 and TRBJ1-2; no reliable D call. V was pared by 6 bases and J by 2 bases, with 10 bases between. This CDR3 has 13 amino acids. Germline V gives CDR1 MDHEN, CDR2 SYDVKM. Here the CDR3 DNA reads TGTGCCAGCAGATCGACGGCGAACTATGGCTACACCTTC. Protein sequence: CASRSTANYGYTF.

The chain links TRBV7-8 to TRBJ2-7; D assignment may be TRBD1 or TRBD2 (5 bases each). Per the germline V gene, CDR1 is SGHVS and CDR2 is FQNEAQ. The CDR3 length is 15 residues. Trimming shortened V by 5 bases and J by 1 base, and 15 bases separated the two germline ends. CDR3 in amino acids: CASSPVRDGSYEQYF. The CDR3 region has the DNA TGTGCCAGCAGCCCAGTACGGGACGGATCCTACGAGCAGTACTTC.

This rearrangement joins TRBV28 to TRBJ1-2; D call uncertain. This CDR3 is 11 amino acids long. Looked up from germline, CDR1 is MDHEN and CDR2 is SYDVKM. The ends were cut back, 8 bases at V and 4 bases at J, with 8 bases in the middle. DNA of the CDR3: TGTGCCAGCTCGAGGGTCTATGGCTACACCTTC. Its protein is CASSRVYGYTF.

This chain connects TRBV28 to TRBJ2-3; 7 bases line up with TRBD2. Per the germline V gene, CDR1 is MDHEN and CDR2 is SYDVKM. The J segment lost 1 base and the V segment lost 7 bases, leaving 5 bases of the junction unmatched. This CDR3 region has 14 residues. For the CDR3, the DNA is TGTGCCAGCACCCGGGCGGGGGGCACAGATACGCAGTATTTT. Encoded protein: CASTRAGGTDTQYF.